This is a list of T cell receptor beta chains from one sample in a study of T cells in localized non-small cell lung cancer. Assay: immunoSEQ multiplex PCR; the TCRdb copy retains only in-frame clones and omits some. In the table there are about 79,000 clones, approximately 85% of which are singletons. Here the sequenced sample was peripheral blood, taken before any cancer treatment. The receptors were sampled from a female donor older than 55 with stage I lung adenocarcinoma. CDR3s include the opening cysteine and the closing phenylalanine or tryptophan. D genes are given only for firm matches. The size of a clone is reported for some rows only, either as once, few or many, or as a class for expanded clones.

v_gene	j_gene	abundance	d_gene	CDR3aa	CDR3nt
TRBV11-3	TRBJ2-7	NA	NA	CASSQGNGLEQYF	TGTGCCAGCAGTCAAGGTAACGGCCTCGAGCAGTACTTC
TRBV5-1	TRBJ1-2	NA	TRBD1	CASSFPGDRQAYTF	TGCGCCAGCAGCTTTCCCGGGGACAGGCAAGCCTACACCTTC
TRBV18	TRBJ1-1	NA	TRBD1	CASSPWGTGIDTEAFF	TGTGCCAGCTCACCATGGGGGACAGGGATCGACACTGAAGCTTTCTTT
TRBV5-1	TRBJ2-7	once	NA	CASSLEGTVSYEQYF	TGCGCCAGCAGCTTGGAAGGGACCGTCTCCTACGAGCAGTACTTC
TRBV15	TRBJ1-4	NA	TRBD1	CATSRDQGATNEKLFF	TGTGCCACCAGCAGAGACCAGGGGGCGACTAATGAAAAACTGTTTTTT
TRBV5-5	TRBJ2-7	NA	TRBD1	CASSLQGASYEQYF	TGTGCCAGCAGTTTACAGGGGGCGAGCTACGAGCAGTACTTC
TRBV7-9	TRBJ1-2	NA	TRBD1	CASSSSGQGGGYTF	TGTGCCAGCAGCTCCTCAGGACAGGGTGGTGGCTACACCTTC
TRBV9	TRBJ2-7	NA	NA	CASSVSSTYAYEQYF	TGTGCCAGCAGCGTGTCGTCGACTTATGCCTACGAGCAGTACTTC
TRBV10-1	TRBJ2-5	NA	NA	CASSDGARETQYF	TGCGCCAGCAGTGACGGGGCCCGGGAGACCCAGTACTTC
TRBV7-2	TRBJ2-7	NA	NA	CASSLNRASIYEQYF	TGTGCCAGCAGCTTAAATCGCGCCAGCATCTACGAGCAGTACTTC
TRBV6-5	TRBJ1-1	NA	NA	CASSPLGHREAFF	TGTGCCAGCAGCCCCCTGGGACACCGTGAAGCTTTCTTT
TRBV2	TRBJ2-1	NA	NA	CASREDRDVNEQFF	TGTGCCAGCAGGGAGGACCGGGACGTCAATGAGCAGTTCTTC
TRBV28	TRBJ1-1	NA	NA	CASSLREVRSEAFF	TGTGCCAGCAGTTTGAGGGAAGTGAGGAGTGAAGCTTTCTTT
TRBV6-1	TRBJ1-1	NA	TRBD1	CASSERQGPEAFF	TGTGCCAGCAGTGAACGACAGGGACCTGAAGCTTTCTTT
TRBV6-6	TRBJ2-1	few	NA	CASSYSGGAARDEQFF	TGTGCCAGCAGTTACTCGGGGGGGGCTGCGCGGGATGAGCAGTTCTTC
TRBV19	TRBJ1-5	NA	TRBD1	CASSRIDRAGNQPQHF	TGTGCCAGTAGCCGGATCGACAGGGCTGGCAATCAGCCCCAGCATTTT
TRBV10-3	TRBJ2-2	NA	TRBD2	CAISLGLAGGGTGELFF	TGTGCCATCAGCCTGGGACTAGCGGGAGGAGGCACCGGGGAGCTGTTTTTT
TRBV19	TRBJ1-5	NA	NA	CASKAGERTQHF	TGTGCCAGTAAGGCAGGGGAGAGGACCCAGCATTTT
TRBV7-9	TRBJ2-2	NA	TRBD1	CASSSSGTGQAGELFF	TGTGCCAGCAGCTCGTCCGGGACAGGCCAGGCAGGGGAGCTGTTTTTT
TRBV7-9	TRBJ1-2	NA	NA	CASSLVGRPIYGYTF	TGTGCCAGCAGCTTAGTGGGTCGCCCTATCTATGGCTACACCTTC
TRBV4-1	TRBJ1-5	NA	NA	CASSQVEGYSNQPQHF	TGCGCCAGCAGCCAAGTTGAGGGGTATAGCAATCAGCCCCAGCATTTT
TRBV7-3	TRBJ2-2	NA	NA	CASSQTDSRFNTGELFF	TGTGCCAGCAGCCAGACGGACAGTCGCTTTAACACCGGGGAGCTGTTTTTT
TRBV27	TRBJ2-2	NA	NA	CASSLSVAGVTGELFF	TGTGCCAGCAGTTTATCGGTTGCAGGGGTTACCGGGGAGCTGTTTTTT
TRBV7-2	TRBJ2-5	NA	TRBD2	CASSLGLAGGLIQETQYF	TGTGCCAGCAGCTTAGGACTAGCGGGGGGACTAATTCAAGAGACCCAGTACTTC
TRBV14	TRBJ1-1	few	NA	CASSRQGNTEAFF	TGTGCCAGCAGCCGGCAGGGGAACACTGAAGCTTTCTTT
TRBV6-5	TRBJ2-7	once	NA	CASSRGGLTEQYF	TGTGCCAGCAGCAGGGGTGGATTGACCGAGCAGTACTTC
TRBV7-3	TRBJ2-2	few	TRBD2	CASSSAGVDTGELFF	TGTGCCAGCAGCTCAGCGGGAGTGGACACCGGGGAGCTGTTTTTT
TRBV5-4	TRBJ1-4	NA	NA	CASSPSGPRATNEKLFF	TGTGCCAGCAGCCCCTCAGGGCCGCGAGCAACTAATGAAAAACTGTTTTTT
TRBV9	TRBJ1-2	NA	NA	CASSVAAQGGYTF	TGTGCCAGCAGCGTAGCGGCCCAGGGTGGCTACACCTTC
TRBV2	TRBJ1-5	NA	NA	CASSEGDQPQHF	TGTGCCAGCAGTGAGGGTGATCAGCCCCAGCATTTT
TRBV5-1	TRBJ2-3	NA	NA	CASSPPSATSTDTQYF	TGCGCCAGCAGTCCCCCTAGCGCCACTAGCACAGATACGCAGTATTTT
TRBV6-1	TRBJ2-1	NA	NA	CASSRGYNEQFF	TGTGCCAGCAGTAGGGGGTACAATGAGCAGTTCTTC
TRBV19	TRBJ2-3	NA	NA	CASSSPLRNTDTQYF	TGTGCCAGTAGTTCCCCCTTGCGGAACACAGATACGCAGTATTTT
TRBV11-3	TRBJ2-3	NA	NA	CASSLRDTGSDTQYF	TGTGCCAGCAGCTTAAGGGACACGGGGTCAGATACGCAGTATTTT
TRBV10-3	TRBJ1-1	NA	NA	CAISGRAGETEAFF	TGTGCCATCAGTGGCAGGGCGGGGGAAACTGAAGCTTTCTTT
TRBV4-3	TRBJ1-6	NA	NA	CASSQETGLYSPLHF	TGCGCCAGCAGCCAGGAAACGGGTCTCTATTCACCCCTCCACTTT
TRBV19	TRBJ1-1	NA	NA	CASNRGTSDTEAFF	TGTGCCAGTAACCGGGGGACATCCGACACTGAAGCTTTCTTT
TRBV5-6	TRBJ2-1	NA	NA	CASSLDSGNEQFF	TGTGCCAGCAGCTTGGACAGTGGGAATGAGCAGTTCTTC
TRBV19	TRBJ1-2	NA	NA	CASSLRSRGGYTF	TGTGCCAGTAGCCTTCGATCAAGGGGTGGCTACACCTTC
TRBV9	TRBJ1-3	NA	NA	CASSLRARGEDTIYF	TGTGCCAGCAGCCTCCGGGCGAGGGGAGAGGACACCATATATTTT
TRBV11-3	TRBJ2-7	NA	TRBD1	CASRRRGTAYEQYF	TGTGCCAGCAGGCGGAGAGGGACAGCCTACGAGCAGTACTTC
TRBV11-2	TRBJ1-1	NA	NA	CASSLVAYEAFF	TGTGCCAGCAGCTTGGTAGCGTATGAAGCTTTCTTT
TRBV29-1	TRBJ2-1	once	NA	CSALVGEQFF	TGCAGCGCCCTCGTTGGTGAGCAGTTCTTC
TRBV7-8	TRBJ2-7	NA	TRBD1	CASTIPKGGGYEQYF	TGTGCCAGCACCATCCCAAAAGGGGGCGGGTACGAGCAGTACTTC